These 24 T cell receptor beta chains came from one sample sequenced in a study of CD8+ T cells in alopecia areata. In each case, RNA was isolated and then reverse transcribed into cDNA as the sequencing template. The method was immunoSEQ multiplex PCR; TCRdb's version includes in-frame clones alone and lacks a portion of them. The sample lists some 170,000 clones; roughly 60% were seen once. Sequences were derived from CD4+ T cells sorted from blood, sampled at week 0. The receptor set was obtained from a human donor with alopecia areata.

The CDR3: CASSQDPATDTQYF. In DNA form, the CDR3 reads TGCGCCAGCAGCCAAGATCCGGCTACAGATACGCAGTATTTT. The chain links TRBV4-1 to TRBJ2-3; D gene ambiguous. The CDR3 spans 14 residues. Germline assignment: CDR1 MGHRA and CDR2 YSYEKL. V was shortened by 0 bases and J by 3 bases, with 7 bases between the two germline ends.

This rearrangement joins TRBV13 to TRBJ2-3; D is ambiguous. The CDR3 is made up of 13 amino acids. Trimming cost V 0 bases and J 1 base, with 2 bases left between them. Germline values: CDR1 PRHDT, CDR2 FYEKMQ (reference sequence). This chain's CDR3 is CASSLGRTDTQYF. Written as DNA, the CDR3 is TGTGCCAGCAGCTTAGGGCGCACAGATACGCAGTATTTT.

This clone showed up just once. This sequence joins TRBV2 and TRBJ2-1; the match to TRBD1 covers 9 bases. In germline, CDR1 is SNHLY, CDR2 FYNNEI. V trimming: 5 bases; J trimming: 3 bases; junction bases outside the gene matches: 2. The CDR3 has 14 amino acids. CDR3 protein: CASSLDRGYNEQFF. The CDR3 nucleotides are TGTGCCAGCAGTCTGGACAGGGGCTACAATGAGCAGTTCTTC.

The chain uses TRBV27 and TRBJ2-5; perhaps TRBD1 as D (5 bases). Germline V CDR1 and CDR2: MNHEY, SMNVEV (reference sequence). V was pared by 5 bases and J by 3 bases, with 16 bases between. The CDR3 totals 15 residues. CDR3 protein: CASSRQPQGKETQYF. The DNA of the CDR3 is TGTGCCAGCAGTCGACAACCCCAGGGTAAAGAGACCCAGTACTTC.

The chain combines TRBV29-1 with TRBJ1-1; no definite D call. CDR3 length: 11 amino acids. CDR1 SQVTM and CDR2 ANQGSEA come from the germline V gene. V lost 4 bases, J lost 9 bases, and 12 bases lay in between. Here the CDR3 reads CSVALHTQAFF. CDR3 nucleotides: TGCAGCGTTGCCCTCCATACCCAAGCTTTCTTT.

CDR3 sequence reads: CASSVGRDSPLHF. CDR3 sequence (DNA): TGTGCCAGCAGTGTGGGCAGGGATTCACCCCTCCACTTT. V gene TRBV6-6 combines with J gene TRBJ1-6; D possibly corresponds to TRBD1 (5 bases). Germline assignment: CDR1 MNHNY and CDR2 SVGAGI (reference sequence). V lost 5 bases and J 8 bases, leaving 10 bases between the germline ends. The CDR3 extends over 13 amino acids.

This rearrangement joins TRBV14 to TRBJ2-3; D may match TRBD1 or TRBD2 (6 bases each). The CDR3 has 16 residues. V lost 0 bases and J lost 0, with 10 bases in between. Germline V gene data show CDR1 as SGHDN and CDR2 as FVKESK. The CDR3 nucleotides read TGTGCCAGCAGCCAAGATTCGGGGGCGAGCACAGATACGCAGTATTTT. Its translation: CASSQDSGASTDTQYF.

This clone was detected only a few times. The V and J genes are TRBV6-5 and TRBJ1-1; 10 bases map to TRBD1. The CDR3 loop spans 15 amino acids. The germline V gene has CDR1 MNHEY and CDR2 SVGAGI. V lost 6 bases and J lost 1; bases outside the gene matches: 5. Here the CDR3 DNA reads TGTGCCAGCAGGGCCTGGACAGGGGGGAACACTGAAGCTTTCTTT. It translates to CASRAWTGGNTEAFF.

The chain combines TRBV2 with TRBJ1-3; D call uncertain. The CDR3 has 13 residues. V lost 10 bases to trimming and J lost 1 base, with 11 bases between them. CDR1 and CDR2 (germline): SNHLY, FYNNEI. The CDR3 is CAITKASGNTIYF. CDR3 nucleotide sequence: TGTGCCATCACCAAAGCGTCTGGAAACACCATATATTTT. The complete variable domain, with remaining parts taken from reference TRBV2 and TRBJ1-3, reads EPEVTQTPSHQVTQMGQEVILRCVPISNHLYFYWYRQILGQKVEFLVSFYNNEISEKSEIFDDQFSVERPDGSNFTLKIRSTKLEDSAMYFCAITKASGNTIYFGEGSWLTVV.

CDR3 nucleotide sequence: TGTGCCTGGAACAGGCCAGGAGAAGGTGGCTACACCTTC. Translated: CAWNRPGEGGYTF. The gene calls are TRBV30 and TRBJ1-2; tentative D call: TRBD1 (5 bases). There are 13 residues in the CDR3. CDR1 GTSNPN and CDR2 SVGIG come from the germline V gene (reference sequence). V was clipped by 4 bases and J by 7 bases, with 16 bases between them.

V and J are TRBV14 and TRBJ1-6, with D possibly matching TRBD1 (6 bases). Germline CDR1 reads SGHDN; CDR2 reads FVKESK. Trimming removed 5 bases from V and 7 bases from J, with 15 bases in between. There are 15 residues in the CDR3. The CDR3 loop reads CASSYLQGRNSPLHF. The CDR3 coding sequence is TGTGCCAGCAGCTACCTTCAGGGGAGGAATTCACCCCTCCACTTT.

The table lists this clone with a count of one. The chain combines TRBV7-2 with TRBJ2-1; possibly TRBD1 or TRBD2 for D (6 bases each). Between the trimmed V and J ends, which lost 0 bases and 3 bases, there was a span of 12 bases. Germline V gene sequence: CDR1 SGHTA, CDR2 FQGNSA. The CDR3 extends over 16 amino acids. CDR3 nucleotide sequence: TGTGCCAGCAGCTTAGCCGGAGGGGGTTTCTACAATGAGCAGTTCTTC. Translating gives CASSLAGGGFYNEQFF.

The CDR3 DNA reads as TGCGCCAGCAGTGAGTCGTCGGGGGTTTCACCCCTCCACTTT. It yields the protein CASSESSGVSPLHF. The rearrangement uses TRBV10-2 and TRBJ1-6; a possible D gene is TRBD1 (5 bases). V shed 0 bases and J shed 9 bases, with 9 bases lying between them. The CDR3 length is 14 residues. The germline gives CDR1 WSHSY, CDR2 SAAADI.

The chain's CDR3 is CASSRGGSQETQYF. The CDR3 nucleotides are TGTGCCAGCAGTCGGGGGGGCTCCCAAGAGACCCAGTACTTC. This chain links TRBV11-2 with TRBJ2-5, with TRBD2 matching over 8 bases. This CDR3 contains 14 residues. Per germline, CDR1 SGHAT and CDR2 FQNNGV. The V and J ends lost 6 bases and 1 base, in that order; junction bases with no gene match: 4.

This clone showed up just a few times. The V call is TRBV11-2, the J call TRBJ2-2; no firm D call. Germline values: CDR1 SGHAT, CDR2 FQNNGV. V lost 7 bases, J lost 5 bases, and 11 bases lay in between. The CDR3 is 13 amino acids. The CDR3 spells CASTVVRTGELFF. The CDR3 nucleotides read TGTGCCAGCACCGTAGTTAGGACCGGGGAGCTGTTTTTT.

V gene TRBV7-2 combines with J gene TRBJ1-2; 7 nucleotides agree with TRBD1. This CDR3 region has 15 residues. Trimming took 4 bases from V and 6 from J; bases not matched to a gene: 11. From germline, CDR1 is SGHTA and CDR2 FQGNSA. The CDR3 DNA sequence: TGTGCCAGCAGCTCCCGGGACAGAATGAGGAATGGCTACACCTTC. Protein: CASSSRDRMRNGYTF.

The chain employs TRBV6-5 and TRBJ2-1; D remains ambiguous. The V gene's germline CDR1 is MNHEY and CDR2 SVGAGI. The CDR3 length is 13 residues. The ends were cut back, 9 bases at V and 5 bases at J, with 14 bases in the middle. CDR3 sequence reads: CASTEQSHNEQFF. CDR3 DNA sequence: TGTGCCAGTACGGAACAGAGCCACAATGAGCAGTTCTTC.

This chain connects TRBV9 to TRBJ2-5; the D is unclear. V was pared by 1 base and J by 1 base, with 8 bases between. The CDR3 is 14 residues long. In germline, CDR1 is SGDLS, CDR2 YYNGEE. CDR3 sequence (DNA): TGTGCCAGCAGCGTACGCAGTTCCCAAGAGACCCAGTACTTC. Translating it yields CASSVRSSQETQYF.

This clone was observed a few times. The chain joins TRBV20-1 to TRBJ2-2, with D unresolved. The germline V gene encodes CDR1 DFQATT and CDR2 SNEGSKA (reference sequence). The CDR3 consists of 11 residues. Trimming stripped 0 bases from V and 7 bases from J, with 3 bases between. This CDR3 is CSARDVGELFF. CDR3 bases: TGCAGTGCTAGAGACGTCGGGGAGCTGTTTTTT.

The rearrangement links TRBV27 to TRBJ2-7; D not resolved. The length of the CDR3 is 14 residues. V lost 4 bases, J lost 0 bases, and 10 bases lay in between. CDR1 is MNHEY and CDR2 is SMNVEV in the germline V gene (reference sequence). The CDR3: CASSSAGSSYEQYF. The CDR3 nucleotides are TGTGCCAGCAGTTCGGCCGGTAGCTCCTACGAGCAGTACTTC.

V and J are TRBV30 and TRBJ1-6; D unclear. This CDR3 is 13 amino acids long. Germline CDR1 is GTSNPN and CDR2 is SVGIG (reference sequence). The V gene lost 1 base and the J gene lost 7 bases, with 8 bases spanning the gap. This chain's CDR3 is CAWSGRANSPLHF. The DNA for the CDR3 is TGTGCCTGGAGTGGCCGCGCGAATTCACCCCTCCACTTT. The whole variable domain, remainder taken from reference TRBV30 and TRBJ1-6, is SQTIHQWPATLVQPVGSPLSLECTVEGTSNPNLYWYRQAAGRGLQLLFYSVGIGQISSEVPQNLSASRPQDRQFILSSKKLLLSDSGFYLCAWSGRANSPLHFGNGTRLTVT.

This clone showed up just a few times. J is TRBJ1-2 and V is TRBV2; the match to TRBD1 covers 7 bases. CDR1 and CDR2 from the germline V gene are SNHLY and FYNNEI. The V gene end was trimmed by 5 bases and the J gene end by 5 bases; junction bases not matched to a gene: 8. The CDR3 covers 14 residues. CDR3 amino acids: CASSSSGTEYGYTF. DNA of the CDR3: TGTGCCAGCAGTAGCTCCGGGACAGAGTATGGCTACACCTTC.

J is TRBJ2-2 and V is TRBV19; D is uncertain. The V and J ends lost 7 bases and 4 bases respectively, with 10 bases between them. CDR1 and CDR2 (germline): LNHDA, SQIVND (reference sequence). The CDR3 extends over 13 amino acids. The DNA for the CDR3 is TGTGCCAGTACCCGATCAGTCACCGGGGAGCTGTTTTTT. The encoded protein is CASTRSVTGELFF.

The chain carries TRBV19 and TRBJ2-1; no clear D. CDR3 length: 14 residues. Trimming took off 5 bases at V and 1 base at J, with 9 bases between the two ends. Per the germline V gene, CDR1 is LNHDA and CDR2 is SQIVND (reference sequence). The CDR3 DNA sequence: TGTGCCAGTAGTCCCCATGTTTCCTACAATGAGCAGTTCTTC. The encoded protein is CASSPHVSYNEQFF. The full variable domain, its missing parts supplied by reference TRBV19 and TRBJ2-1, is DGGITQSPKYLFRKEGQNVTLSCEQNLNHDAMYWYRQDPGQGLRLIYYSQIVNDFQKGDIAEGYSVSREKKESFPLTVTSAQKNPTAFYLCASSPHVSYNEQFFGPGTRLTVL.